These 13 T cell receptor beta chains share one sample of origin, sequenced in a study of blood T cell repertoires in COVID-19 (dated by TCRdb to 2018 to 2020). Library generation was performed with the immunoSEQ multiplex PCR assay. Not all clones reach the TCRdb copy of this immuneACCESS table, which keeps in-frame sequences only. Checked studies attribute under half of the gap to unresolved V genes and leave the rest unexplained. Present in this sample are roughly 370,000 clones, approximately 87% of which were seen just once. The ten largest clonotypes hold approximately 10% of the sample. The sample taken for sequencing was PBMCs or T cells enriched from blood (not recorded which). These receptors were collected from a woman aged 50 to 60 who had recovered from COVID-19.

The rearrangement joins TRBV2 to TRBJ1-3, with D unresolved. The V and J ends lost 6 bases and 0 bases respectively, with 9 bases between them. CDR1 SNHLY and CDR2 FYNNEI come from the germline V gene. The CDR3 length is 14 residues. The CDR3 DNA follows: TGTGCCAGCAGCGTAAAGAGCTCTGGAAACACCATATATTTT. This encodes CASSVKSSGNTIYF.

The V call is TRBV9, the J call TRBJ1-2; the match to TRBD1 covers 7 bases. In germline, CDR1 is SGDLS, CDR2 YYNGEE. This CDR3 is built from 15 residues. Germline trimming cut 7 bases from V and 6 bases from J; bases unmatched to any gene: 15. This CDR3 is CASDQGRGNEDGYTF. For the CDR3, the DNA is TGTGCCAGCGACCAAGGCAGGGGGAATGAGGATGGCTACACCTTC.

The chain carries TRBV6-5 and TRBJ2-5; D is ambiguous. Germline V lookup: CDR1 MNHEY, CDR2 SVGAGI. Deletions cut 0 bases from V and 3 bases from J, with 2 bases between. The CDR3 is 12 amino acids. The DNA of the CDR3 is TGTGCCAGCAGTTACTCCAAAGAGACCCAGTACTTC. Translation gives CASSYSKETQYF.

This rearrangement joins TRBV4-1 to TRBJ1-3; possible D gene TRBD1, 5 bases. V was cut by 2 bases and J by 3 bases, with 11 bases left in between. Per germline, CDR1 MGHRA and CDR2 YSYEKL. The CDR3 has 15 residues. The chain's CDR3 is CASSQQGLFGNTIYF. Written as DNA, the CDR3 is TGCGCCAGCAGCCAACAGGGTCTATTTGGAAACACCATATATTTT.

The chain has TRBV7-9 and TRBJ1-6; D gene ambiguous. Trimming took off 2 bases at V and 0 bases at J, with 8 bases between the two ends. Germline-derived CDR1 and CDR2 are SEHNR and FQNEAQ (reference sequence). The length of the CDR3 is 16 residues. CDR3 amino acids: CASSLFASSYNSPLHF. CDR3 nucleotide sequence: TGTGCCAGCAGCTTATTTGCTAGCTCCTATAATTCACCCCTCCACTTT.

The V gene is TRBV7-9, the J gene TRBJ1-4, with D possibly being TRBD1 (5 bases). The germline V gene has CDR1 SEHNR and CDR2 FQNEAQ (reference sequence). The CDR3 covers 16 residues. V gave up 5 bases and J gave up 5 bases, with 18 bases separating them. In DNA form, the CDR3 reads TGTGCCAGCAGCCCCTCCGCAGGGCGTCAAAATGAAAAACTGTTTTTT. Translated: CASSPSAGRQNEKLFF.

V and J are TRBV24-1 and TRBJ2-7; 7 bases line up with TRBD1. The germline V gene has CDR1 KGHDR and CDR2 SFDVKD. This CDR3 comprises 12 residues. The J segment lost 2 bases and the V segment lost 9 bases, leaving 3 bases of the junction unmatched. CDR3 coding DNA: TGTGCCACCCCGCAGGGGGCCTACGAGCAGTACTTC. Its translation is CATPQGAYEQYF.

The chain is built from TRBV19 and TRBJ1-5; D gene uncertain. Trimming took off 6 bases at V and 0 bases at J, with 12 bases between the two ends. The length of the CDR3 is 15 residues. In germline, CDR1 is LNHDA, CDR2 SQIVND (reference sequence). The CDR3: CASRAATYSNQPQHF. In nucleotides, the CDR3 is TGTGCCAGTAGAGCCGCCACCTATAGCAATCAGCCCCAGCATTTT.

The chain links TRBV5-1 to TRBJ2-3, with 10 bases aligning to TRBD1. The CDR3 totals 15 residues. J gave up 4 bases and V 3 bases, and 5 bases lay outside the gene matches. Germline V gives CDR1 SGHRS, CDR2 YFSETQ. CDR3 bases: TGCGCCAGCAGCTCCCACGGGACAGGGGCAGATACGCAGTATTTT. Translated: CASSSHGTGADTQYF.

CDR3 loop: CRNTGNEKLFF. The CDR3 bases are TGCAGGAATACAGGGAATGAAAAACTGTTTTTT. The chain uses TRBV20-1 and TRBJ1-4; D is perhaps TRBD1 (6 bases). Germline CDR1 is DFQATT and CDR2 is SNEGSKA (reference sequence). The CDR3 runs to 11 residues.

The chain carries TRBV20-1 and TRBJ1-2, with 10 positions matching TRBD1. The junction had 11 bases not matched to a gene; V was cut back by 3 bases and J by 4 bases. Germline values: CDR1 DFQATT, CDR2 SNEGSKA (reference sequence). This CDR3 comprises 16 residues. The CDR3 is CSASIATGGISYGYTF. The DNA of the CDR3 is TGCAGTGCTAGTATCGCGACAGGGGGCATTAGCTATGGCTACACCTTC.

This chain uses TRBV18 with TRBJ1-2, with TRBD1 matching over 11 bases. This CDR3 spans 21 amino acids. Looked up from germline, CDR1 is KGHSH and CDR2 is LQKENI. J was trimmed by 1 base and V by 1 base; bases with no gene match: 17. Here the CDR3 reads CASSPRTGQGASGRLNYGYTF. The DNA for the CDR3 is TGTGCCAGCTCACCACGGACAGGACAGGGGGCAAGTGGGAGACTTAACTATGGCTACACCTTC.

The rearrangement links TRBV2 to TRBJ2-1; 10 bases align to TRBD2. V gave up 5 bases and J gave up 2 bases; unmatched junction bases: 3. CDR1 is SNHLY, CDR2 FYNNEI, per germline. This CDR3 is 15 amino acids long. DNA of the CDR3: TGTGCCAGCAGTTCTAGCGGGGGCACCTACAATGAGCAGTTCTTC. Its protein is CASSSSGGTYNEQFF.